Listed below are T cell receptor beta chains from one sample, sequenced in a study of T cell responses to AZD1222 COVID-19 vaccine. Sequencing was performed with immunoSEQ multiplex PCR; in TCRdb, only in-frame clones are kept and a portion is missing. The data contain about 110,000 clones, around 87% of them seen just once; the ten biggest clones take up roughly 4.4%. Sequencing was performed on peripheral blood, taken 28 days after the second AZD1222 dose. The receptors were gathered from an adult who received the AZD1222 COVID-19 vaccine. Each CDR3 is given without its conserved first and last residue. Fields, in order: V gene, J gene, CDR3 protein.

v_call: TRBV29-1
j_call: TRBJ2-7
cdr3_aa: SVGSYEQY

v_call: TRBV4-3
j_call: TRBJ2-5
cdr3_aa: ASSQEGLATAQY

v_call: TRBV6-2/TRBV6-3
j_call: TRBJ1-6
cdr3_aa: ASSYWDGTNGPLH

v_call: TRBV28
j_call: TRBJ2-3
cdr3_aa: ASSLVGSTQY

v_call: TRBV4-1
j_call: TRBJ2-7
cdr3_aa: ASSQTGGYEQY

v_call: TRBV18
j_call: TRBJ1-2
cdr3_aa: ASSPKDSYGYT

v_call: TRBV6-1
j_call: TRBJ1-2
cdr3_aa: ASSDRGLGYGYT

v_call: TRBV7-8
j_call: TRBJ1-1
cdr3_aa: ASRPGLRVWAFLNTEAF

v_call: TRBV10-3
j_call: TRBJ2-1
cdr3_aa: AISDDRGPYNEQF

v_call: TRBV5-4
j_call: TRBJ2-5
cdr3_aa: ASSLRLAGQETQY

v_call: TRBV7-2
j_call: TRBJ1-6
cdr3_aa: ASSLGSNSPLH

v_call: TRBV30
j_call: TRBJ1-4
cdr3_aa: AWSDRGAGEKLF

v_call: TRBV7-8
j_call: TRBJ1-1
cdr3_aa: ASSLGSSYTEAF

v_call: TRBV14
j_call: TRBJ1-6
cdr3_aa: ASSPTYSPLH

v_call: TRBV11-2
j_call: TRBJ2-1
cdr3_aa: ASSFRPMLSYNEQF

v_call: TRBV7-2
j_call: TRBJ2-1
cdr3_aa: ASSHNPGTTRYNEQF

v_call: TRBV5-4
j_call: TRBJ2-7
cdr3_aa: ASSRTGNMFEQY

v_call: TRBV6-6
j_call: TRBJ1-3
cdr3_aa: ASSYSTGPANTIY

v_call: TRBV6-1
j_call: TRBJ1-2
cdr3_aa: ASSEEAGGPRRRST

v_call: TRBV18
j_call: TRBJ2-1
cdr3_aa: ASSPLGQGNNEQF

v_call: TRBV19
j_call: TRBJ1-4
cdr3_aa: ASSNRWYGNEKLF

v_call: TRBV29-1
j_call: TRBJ1-3
cdr3_aa: SVGVGNTIY

v_call: TRBV7-2
j_call: TRBJ1-5
cdr3_aa: ASSSQGGQPQH

v_call: TRBV9
j_call: TRBJ2-1
cdr3_aa: ASSGGGRNEQF

v_call: TRBV29-1
j_call: TRBJ1-2
cdr3_aa: SVFKGQGAPNYGYT

v_call: TRBV5-4
j_call: TRBJ1-5
cdr3_aa: ASSLDGGGAQPQH

v_call: TRBV11-2
j_call: TRBJ2-5
cdr3_aa: ASSPTGPLQETQY

v_call: TRBV11-2
j_call: TRBJ2-2
cdr3_aa: ASSSQGWIAGELF

v_call: TRBV4-2
j_call: TRBJ1-5
cdr3_aa: ASSQEPSQPQH

v_call: TRBV6-2/TRBV6-3
j_call: TRBJ2-7
cdr3_aa: ASSYSPEGSYEQY

v_call: TRBV3-1/TRBV3-2
j_call: TRBJ2-3
cdr3_aa: ASSSSLTDTQY

v_call: TRBV28
j_call: TRBJ1-3
cdr3_aa: ASSLSTSGNTIY

v_call: TRBV13
j_call: TRBJ2-5
cdr3_aa: ASSPPGTSRQTQY

v_call: TRBV5-4
j_call: TRBJ2-1
cdr3_aa: ASSGLAGPGNEQF

v_call: TRBV27
j_call: TRBJ1-6
cdr3_aa: ASSQWTGSGDSPLH

v_call: TRBV30
j_call: TRBJ1-1
cdr3_aa: AWRGGGGHSEAF

v_call: TRBV6-2/TRBV6-3
j_call: TRBJ1-2
cdr3_aa: ASSYSKSAGANYT

v_call: TRBV24-1
j_call: TRBJ2-5
cdr3_aa: ATSAVGGRETQY

v_call: TRBV6-5
j_call: TRBJ1-1
cdr3_aa: ASISSGREAF

v_call: TRBV5-4
j_call: TRBJ2-3
cdr3_aa: ASSLFTDTQY